Following are 9 T cell receptor beta chains from one sample sequenced in a study of long-term antiretroviral therapy in people with HIV. Samples were assayed with immunoSEQ v3.0 at survey level. The repertoire was sequenced with immunoSEQ multiplex PCR; TCRdb's copy has only in-frame clones and lacks some. The table records some 29,000 clones, about 93% of them present only once. The source was unsorted PBMCs, collected 6.2 years after starting antiretroviral therapy. All receptors derive from a man aged 35 to 55 with HIV.

J is TRBJ1-1 and V is TRBV28; D might be TRBD1 (6 bases). In germline, CDR1 is MDHEN, CDR2 SYDVKM. Trimming left V 7 bases short and J 4 bases short, with 13 bases between. This CDR3 is 13 amino acids long. In nucleotides, the CDR3 is TGTGCCAGCATCCTCGGGGGCGGCACTGAAGCTTTCTTT. It codes for CASILGGGTEAFF. Using reference TRBV28 and TRBJ1-1 for the parts outside the CDR3, the full variable domain is DVKVTQSSRYLVKRTGEKVFLECVQDMDHENMFWYRQDPGLGLRLIYFSYDVKMKEKGDIPEGYSVSREKKERFSLILESASTNQTSMYLCASILGGGTEAFFGQGTRLTVV.

This clone is a singleton in its sample. The chain carries TRBV11-2 and TRBJ1-1; no reliable D call. With 1 base removed from V and 1 base from J, the gap between germline ends came to 7 bases. Germline values: CDR1 SGHAT, CDR2 FQNNGV. The CDR3 totals 14 residues. CDR3 in amino acids: CASSLAPGNTEAFF. The CDR3 DNA sequence: TGTGCCAGCAGCTTAGCTCCCGGGAACACTGAAGCTTTCTTT.

V gene TRBV7-9 combines with J gene TRBJ1-1, with TRBD1 as a possible D gene (5 bases). The CDR3 has 14 residues. Germline values: CDR1 SEHNR, CDR2 FQNEAQ (reference sequence). Between the trimmed V and J ends, which lost 1 base and 5 bases, there was a span of 11 bases. CDR3 amino acids: CASSLERQLTEAFF. CDR3 DNA sequence: TGTGCCAGCAGCTTAGAAAGACAGCTTACTGAAGCTTTCTTT.

The V and J genes are TRBV25-1 and TRBJ2-1; the D gene is possibly TRBD2 (5 bases). The germline CDR1 and CDR2 sequences are MGHDK and SYGVNS. With 4 bases removed from V and 5 bases from J, the gap between germline ends came to 21 bases. The length of the CDR3 is 17 residues. CDR3 bases: TGTGCCAGCAGTGGTCGGGGAAACTCCCCCGTAGACAATGAGCAGTTCTTC. Amino acids: CASSGRGNSPVDNEQFF.

The V call is TRBV4-2, the J call TRBJ2-7; no clear D gene. The CDR3 runs 16 residues. Germline V lookup: CDR1 LGHNA, CDR2 YNFKEQ. Trimming took 0 bases from V and 7 from J, leaving 19 bases between them. This CDR3 is CASSQDIQDPPGEQYF. CDR3 DNA sequence: TGTGCCAGCAGCCAAGATATTCAGGATCCGCCCGGGGAGCAGTACTTC.

The rearrangement joins TRBV7-8 to TRBJ2-7; D not certain. Trimming removed 4 bases at V and 0 bases at J, with 13 bases between. Looked up from germline, CDR1 is SGHVS and CDR2 is FQNEAQ. This CDR3 contains 15 residues. CDR3 coding DNA: TGTGCCAGCAGCTCTTTCGCTTCGAGCTCCTACGAGCAGTACTTC. Translation: CASSSFASSSYEQYF.

Worth noting for this clone: Its ends do not fully match the called genes, so a read error is possible. CDR3 loop: CATSRDLTGQGIF. The CDR3 nucleotides are TGTGCCACCAGCAGAGATCTCACGGGACAGGGAATCTTC. The chain carries TRBV15 and TRBJ2-4; 9 bases line up with TRBD1. CDR3 size: 13 residues. Germline assignment: CDR1 LNHNV and CDR2 YYDKDF (reference sequence).

This clone appeared a single time. Here the CDR3 DNA reads TGTGCCAGCAGCTTGTACAGGGGTAGTTACTATGGCTACACCTTC. Translated, it gives CASSLYRGSYYGYTF. This chain joins TRBV5-5 and TRBJ1-2, with 7 bases lining up with TRBD1. Looked up from germline, CDR1 is SGHKS and CDR2 is YYEKEE (reference sequence). The CDR3 extends over 15 amino acids. Trimming removed 1 base from V and 3 bases from J; junction bases left unmatched: 6.

This clone was seen more than once but under ten times. The V and J genes are TRBV5-1 and TRBJ1-6; 10 bases align to TRBD1. V gave up 2 bases and J gave up 8 bases; unmatched junction bases: 1. CDR1 is SGHRS, CDR2 YFSETQ, per germline. The CDR3 sequence is 14 residues long. The CDR3 region has the DNA TGCGCCAGCAGCTTTGGACAGGGGGATTCACCCCTCCACTTT. This translates into CASSFGQGDSPLHF.